The 30 T cell receptor beta chains below were found in one sample sequenced in a study of T-cell reconstitution after alpha-beta-depleted transplantation in children. Unique molecular identifiers were incorporated into the prepared TCRbeta library. TCRdb re-derived calls from the PCR reads in MiXCR, one entry per CDR3 protein. The sample carries 500,000 to 650,000 distinct CDR3 sequences, about 10% recorded once. The source material was PBMCs, mostly from graft donor cells, sampled 180 days after TCRalphabeta/CD19-depleted stem cell transplant. These receptors all stem from a female patient aged 2 to 10 who had a stem cell transplant for aplastic anemia, so the T cells may come from the graft donor.

This clonotype has at least ten counts. The rearrangement uses TRBV20-1 and TRBJ1-5; D remains ambiguous. Germline V gene data show CDR1 as DFQATT and CDR2 as SNEGSKA (reference sequence). The length of the CDR3 is 11 residues. Trimming pared 0 bases from V and 11 bases from J, leaving 8 bases between. The CDR3 DNA is TGCAGTGCTAGAGATGGTGGAACCCAGCATTTT. Protein sequence: CSARDGGTQHF.

This clonotype was seen only a few times. The J gene is TRBJ1-5, the V gene TRBV20-1, with D tentatively TRBD1 (5 bases). This CDR3 spans 13 amino acids. Germline-derived CDR1 and CDR2 are DFQATT and SNEGSKA (reference sequence). With 6 bases removed from V and 2 bases from J, the gap between germline ends came to 11 bases. CDR3 residues: CSAPGGGNQPQHF. The CDR3 region has the DNA TGCAGTGCCCCTGGGGGTGGCAATCAGCCCCAGCATTTT.

This clonotype was picked up many times. The rearrangement uses TRBV24-1 and TRBJ2-5, with 9 positions matching TRBD1. V trimming: 3 bases; J trimming: 5 bases; junction bases outside the gene matches: 9. The CDR3 extends over 16 amino acids. CDR1 and CDR2 (germline): KGHDR, SFDVKD. As DNA, the CDR3 is TGTGCCACCAGTGATCCCTCTACAGGGGGCCATGAGACCCAGTACTTC. It specifies CATSDPSTGGHETQYF.

The genes are TRBV20-1 and TRBJ2-1; 7 bases map to TRBD2. V shed 5 bases and J 2 bases; nucleotides not matched to a gene: 9. From germline, CDR1 is DFQATT and CDR2 SNEGSKA (reference sequence). This CDR3 has 15 amino acids. This chain's CDR3 is CSAHGGRAAYNEQFF. The CDR3 bases are TGCAGTGCTCACGGAGGGAGGGCGGCCTACAATGAGCAGTTCTTC.

This clonotype was seen only a few times. The CDR3 region is CASTLAGRGTDTQYF. The CDR3 nucleotides read TGTGCCAGCACGCTAGCGGGACGGGGCACAGATACGCAGTATTTT. V gene TRBV28 combines with J gene TRBJ2-3, with 9 bases aligning to TRBD2. CDR3 length equals 15 residues. Germline CDR1 MDHEN, CDR2 SYDVKM. V dropped 7 bases and J dropped 1; count of bases not matched to a gene: 6.

This clonotype showed up just once. The chain joins TRBV7-6 to TRBJ1-4; D ambiguous. Germline V gene sequence: CDR1 SGHVS, CDR2 FNYEAQ. V was clipped by 5 bases and J by 4 bases, with 20 bases between them. The CDR3 is 17 amino acids. The CDR3 nucleotides are TGTGCCAGCAGCCTCATCGCGGGTCGGCAGATTAATGAAAAACTGTTTTTT. This translates into CASSLIAGRQINEKLFF.

This clonotype has more than one count but fewer than ten. The chain is built from TRBV27 and TRBJ2-7, with D perhaps matching TRBD1 or TRBD2 (7 bases each). V dropped 5 bases and J dropped 0 bases, with 17 bases sitting between them. The CDR3 runs 16 residues. Germline CDR1 and CDR2: MNHEY and SMNVEV (reference sequence). Written as DNA, the CDR3 is TGTGCCAGCAGTCAGACCGGGGGGACAGCCTCCTACGAGCAGTACGTC. Translated: CASSQTGGTASYEQYV.

V is TRBV20-1 and J is TRBJ2-3; D gene unclear. The CDR3 covers 16 residues. CDR1 is DFQATT and CDR2 is SNEGSKA in the germline V gene (reference sequence). Trimming shortened V by 0 bases and J by 1 base, and 14 bases separated the two germline ends. Written as DNA, the CDR3 is TGCAGTGCTAGAGAGGTCAGACAAAGGGGCACAGATACGCAGTATTTT. Translated, it gives CSAREVRQRGTDTQYF.

This clonotype was detected once. This chain uses TRBV11-2 with TRBJ2-1, with TRBD2 matching 10 bases. CDR3 length equals 18 residues. Germline V gene sequence: CDR1 SGHAT, CDR2 FQNNGV. V trimming: 5 bases; J trimming: 6 bases; junction bases outside the gene matches: 16. The CDR3 DNA reads TGTGCCAGCAGCCCCACCCTCTTAACTAGCGGGATAGTCAATGAGCAGTTCTTC. Encoded protein: CASSPTLLTSGIVNEQFF.

In this sample, this clonotype turned up a few times. J is TRBJ1-5 and V is TRBV5-1; D gene unclear. CDR3 length: 14 amino acids. Trimming cost V 2 bases and J 3 bases, with 9 bases left between them. Germline V CDR1 and CDR2: SGHRS, YFSETQ. CDR3 region: CASSFDGSNQPQHF. The CDR3 region has the DNA TGCGCCAGCAGCTTTGACGGTTCCAATCAGCCCCAGCATTTT.

This clonotype appeared a few times. The genes are TRBV7-9 and TRBJ2-1; 8 bases are a match to TRBD1. The germline CDR1 and CDR2 sequences are SEHNR and FQNEAQ (reference sequence). The CDR3 is made up of 13 amino acids. Trimming at V came to 7 bases and at J to 7 bases, leaving 6 bases not matched to a gene. CDR3 sequence: CASTPDRDNEQFF. The CDR3 nucleotides read TGTGCCAGCACCCCGGACAGGGATAATGAGCAGTTCTTC. The full variable domain, in which reference TRBV7-9 and TRBJ2-1 provide the parts outside the CDR3, is DTGVSQNPRHKITKRGQNVTFRCDPISEHNRLYWYRQTLGQGPEFLTYFQNEAQLEKSRLLSDRFSAERPKGSFSTLEIQRTEQGDSAMYLCASTPDRDNEQFFGPGTRLTVL.

This clonotype was detected many times. The J gene is TRBJ2-7, the V gene TRBV5-4; the D call may be TRBD1 or TRBD2 (5 bases each). The CDR3 is made up of 13 amino acids. CDR1 is SGHNT and CDR2 is YYREEE in the germline V gene (reference sequence). Trimming removed 4 bases from V and 2 bases from J, with 10 bases in between. As DNA, the CDR3 is TGTGCCAGCAGCCGGGACGGGACCTACGAGCAGTACTTC. Its translation: CASSRDGTYEQYF.

The chain combines TRBV15 with TRBJ2-7; 10 positions match TRBD2. The junction had 6 bases not matched to a gene; V was cut back by 3 bases and J by 4 bases. The length of the CDR3 is 15 residues. Per germline, CDR1 LNHNV and CDR2 YYDKDF (reference sequence). The CDR3 bases are TGTGCCACCAGCAGCCCGGGACTAGCGAGATACGAGCAGTACTTC. Translated: CATSSPGLARYEQYF.

The gene calls are TRBV7-3 and TRBJ2-3, with D perhaps TRBD2 (5 bases). Between the trimmed V and J ends, which lost 1 base and 6 bases, there was a span of 11 bases. CDR3 length: 14 residues. The germline V gene encodes CDR1 SGHTA and CDR2 FQGTGA. In DNA form, the CDR3 reads TGTGCCAGCAGCTTAATGCGGGTTAGTGATACGCAGTATTTT. Its protein is CASSLMRVSDTQYF.

The V and J genes are TRBV19 and TRBJ1-2; the D gene is possibly TRBD1 (5 bases). The germline V gene encodes CDR1 LNHDA and CDR2 SQIVND (reference sequence). The CDR3 is 14 amino acids. Trimming removed 0 bases from V and 2 bases from J, with 7 bases in between. The CDR3: CASSIEGRNYGYTF. DNA for the CDR3: TGTGCCAGTAGTATAGAGGGACGCAACTATGGCTACACCTTC.

This clonotype has a handful of counts. The gene calls are TRBV25-1 and TRBJ1-1; D remains unclear. CDR1 MGHDK and CDR2 SYGVNS come from the germline V gene. V gave up 3 bases and J gave up 2 bases, with 13 bases separating them. The CDR3 totals 15 residues. This chain's CDR3 is CASSDASPENTEAFF. For the CDR3, the DNA is TGTGCCAGCAGTGATGCCTCCCCGGAAAACACTGAAGCTTTCTTT.

In this sample, this clonotype turned up many times. The chain links TRBV10-3 to TRBJ2-1, with 9 bases identical to TRBD1. Germline values: CDR1 ENHRY, CDR2 SYGVKD. V gave up 11 bases and J gave up 6 bases; unmatched junction bases: 11. The CDR3 is 14 residues long. This CDR3 reads CAHGPRDRVNEQFF. The CDR3 bases are TGTGCCCACGGCCCCAGGGACAGGGTCAATGAGCAGTTCTTC.

This rearrangement joins TRBV10-3 to TRBJ1-4, with D hard to call. Trimming left V 4 bases short and J 5 bases short, with 11 bases between. The CDR3 totals 14 residues. Germline V gene lookup returns CDR1 ENHRY and CDR2 SYGVKD. CDR3 in amino acids: CAISVGGSNEKLFF. In DNA, the CDR3 is TGTGCCATCAGTGTTGGAGGGTCCAATGAAAAACTGTTTTTT.

This clonotype occurred a few times. The rearrangement uses TRBV5-1 and TRBJ2-1, with TRBD2 identical over 10 bases. Germline lookup yields CDR1 SGHRS and CDR2 YFSETQ. V dropped 4 bases and J dropped 6; count of bases not matched to a gene: 10. This CDR3 contains 16 residues. CDR3 nucleotides: TGCGCCAGCAGCGCTCCTCCGGTAGCGGGAGGCAATGAGCAGTTCTTC. Amino acid sequence: CASSAPPVAGGNEQFF.

The table lists this clonotype with a few counts. This rearrangement joins TRBV25-1 to TRBJ2-7, with D unclear. Trimming stripped 1 base from V and 5 bases from J, with 15 bases between. CDR1 is MGHDK, CDR2 SYGVNS, per germline. CDR3 length equals 15 residues. CDR3 in DNA: TGTGCCAGCAGTGAATTTTTAGGGTATCGCCACGAGCAGTACTTC. Translation gives CASSEFLGYRHEQYF.

The rearrangement links TRBV7-2 to TRBJ2-7; the D gene could be TRBD1 or TRBD2 (5 bases each). Trimming cost V 4 bases and J 5 bases, with 18 bases left between them. CDR1 SGHTA and CDR2 FQGNSA come from the germline V gene. The CDR3 runs 15 residues. The CDR3 protein is CASSYRDHLLDEQYF. CDR3 bases: TGTGCCAGCAGCTACCGGGACCACCTCCTCGACGAGCAGTACTTC.

This clonotype was seen at least ten times. The CDR3 bases are TGTGCCAGCAGTACATGGACAGGGGGCGCGAAGGCGGGCTACACCTTC. It is translated as CASSTWTGGAKAGYTF. The chain couples TRBV27 to TRBJ1-2; 11 bases agree with TRBD1. CDR1 is MNHEY and CDR2 is SMNVEV in the germline V gene (reference sequence). This CDR3 comprises 16 residues. V lost 5 bases, J lost 8 bases, and 13 bases stayed unmatched.

CDR3 sequence (DNA): TGTGCCAGCAGTTTTCTGCAGGGCGGCGGCAATGAGCAGTTCTTC. Translating gives CASSFLQGGGNEQFF. This chain uses TRBV12-3 or TRBV12-4 with TRBJ2-1, with D perhaps TRBD1 (5 bases). This CDR3 has 15 residues. The V and J ends lost 3 bases and 6 bases respectively, with 15 bases between them.

This clonotype turned up a few times. The chain links TRBV11-2 to TRBJ2-6; D is perhaps TRBD2 (7 bases). Trimming shortened V by 7 bases and J by 3 bases, and 22 bases separated the two germline ends. The CDR3 length is 18 residues. Germline assignment: CDR1 SGHAT and CDR2 FQNNGV. The CDR3 here is CASNFRGEGLIGANVLTF. In DNA form, the CDR3 reads TGTGCCAGCAACTTTAGGGGGGAGGGCCTTATTGGGGCCAACGTCCTGACTTTC.

In the case of this clonotype: This may stem from a read error, because a much larger clone lies one nucleotide away. The rearrangement joins TRBV20-1 to TRBJ2-7, with 12 bases matching TRBD1. With 5 bases clipped from V and 3 bases from J, the junction kept 5 bases outside the gene matches. This CDR3 has 14 amino acids. Germline assignment: CDR1 DFQATT and CDR2 SNEGSKA (reference sequence). The DNA of the CDR3 is TGCAGTGCTCGGGGACAGGGGGCAGACTACGAGCAGTACGTC. It codes for CSARGQGADYEQYV.

V is TRBV14 and J is TRBJ2-7; 13 bases are a match to TRBD2. Germline V gene lookup returns CDR1 SGHDN and CDR2 FVKESK. With 3 bases clipped from V and 6 bases from J, the junction kept 5 bases outside the gene matches. The CDR3 is made up of 15 amino acids. CDR3 nucleotides: TGTGCCAGCAGCCAGACTAGCGGGAGGTTTAGCGAGCAGTACTTC. Translating gives CASSQTSGRFSEQYF. The full variable domain, its missing parts supplied by reference TRBV14 and TRBJ2-7, is EAGVTQFPSHSVIEKGQTVTLRCDPISGHDNLYWYRRVMGKEIKFLLHFVKESKQDESGMPNNRFLAERTGGTYSTLKVQPAELEDSGVYFCASSQTSGRFSEQYFGPGTRLTVT.

The chain is built from TRBV28 and TRBJ1-2, with 10 bases lining up with TRBD1. CDR1 is MDHEN, CDR2 SYDVKM, per germline. V shed 3 bases, J shed 5 bases, and the junction held 3 bases outside the gene matches. The CDR3 sequence is 14 residues long. For the CDR3, the DNA is TGTGCCAGCAGTTTGGACAGGGGGTTTTATGGCTACACCTTC. This sequence encodes CASSLDRGFYGYTF.

Ten or more counts support this clonotype. This chain links TRBV5-1 with TRBJ2-5; tentative D call: TRBD1 (6 bases). V lost 3 bases and J lost 3, with 9 bases in between. This CDR3 spans 13 amino acids. CDR1 and CDR2 from the germline V gene are SGHRS and YFSETQ. In DNA form, the CDR3 reads TGCGCCAGCAGCTATCCAGGGGAAGAGACCCAGTACTTC. The encoded protein is CASSYPGEETQYF.

This chain connects TRBV18 to TRBJ2-2, with D maybe TRBD2 (5 bases). The CDR3 runs to 14 residues. Germline lookup yields CDR1 KGHSH and CDR2 LQKENI. With 3 bases removed from V and 7 bases from J, the gap between germline ends came to 12 bases. CDR3 residues: CASSPMGSGGELFF. In DNA, the CDR3 is TGTGCCAGCTCACCGATGGGGAGCGGCGGGGAGCTGTTTTTT. Combining the CDR3 with reference TRBV18 and TRBJ2-2 gives the whole variable domain NAGVMQNPRHLVRRRGQEARLRCSPMKGHSHVYWYRQLPEEGLKFMVYLQKENIIDESGMPKERFSAEFPKEGPSILRIQQVVRGDSAAYFCASSPMGSGGELFFGEGSRLTVL.

This chain uses TRBV20-1 with TRBJ2-1; TRBD2 matches 7 bases. Per the germline V gene, CDR1 is DFQATT and CDR2 is SNEGSKA (reference sequence). Unmatched junction bases numbered 16, after V lost 3 bases and J lost 2 bases. The CDR3 runs to 18 residues. CDR3 amino acids: CSARGGRGGGPTYNEQFF. The CDR3 DNA sequence: TGCAGTGCTAGGGGGGGGAGGGGCGGCGGTCCCACCTACAATGAGCAGTTCTTC.